Listed below are T cell receptor beta chains from one sample, sequenced in a study of blood T cell repertoires in COVID-19. This table comes from immunoSEQ multiplex PCR, and its TCRdb copy is limited to in-frame clones, with some not included. Here the sample spans 170,000 or so clones, approximately 85% being singletons. Material: PBMCs or T cells enriched from blood (not recorded which). The receptors derive from a middle-aged man who had recovered from COVID-19. The CDR3 runs from the conserved cysteine through the conserved F or W. The order of the fields is clone size, V gene, D gene, J gene, CDR3 protein, CDR3 DNA. D genes are given only for firm matches. A row's size may be missing; if present it is once, few, many or a size class.

>NA|TRBV28|NA|TRBJ1-5
CASSTRFSNQPQHF
TGTGCCAGCAGCACGCGTTTTAGCAATCAGCCCCAGCATTTT
>once|TRBV30|TRBD1|TRBJ1-2
CAWKWTGVVSGYTF
TGTGCCTGGAAGTGGACAGGGGTGGTGAGTGGCTACACCTTC
>NA|TRBV4-1|NA|TRBJ2-1
CASSQDNYPNEQFF
TGCGCCAGCAGCCAAGACAACTATCCCAATGAGCAGTTCTTC
>NA|TRBV28|TRBD1|TRBJ2-2
CASSTRDRDRPDTGELFF
TGTGCCAGCAGTACCCGGGACAGGGACCGCCCAGACACCGGGGAGCTGTTTTTT
>NA|TRBV7-2|TRBD1|TRBJ1-5
CASSPSWTGVWQPQHF
TGTGCCAGCAGCCCTAGCTGGACAGGAGTTTGGCAGCCCCAGCATTTT
>NA|TRBV7-2|NA|TRBJ1-5
CASSPSTGSGWQPQHF
TGTGCCAGCAGCCCCTCAACAGGGTCAGGATGGCAGCCCCAGCATTTT
>NA|TRBV5-4|NA|TRBJ1-2
CASSLANNIDYGYTF
TGTGCCAGCAGCTTGGCCAACAATATCGACTATGGCTACACCTTC
>NA|TRBV6-1|NA|TRBJ1-1
CASSEAIDSVVEAFF
TGTGCCAGCAGTGAAGCGATTGACAGTGTCGTTGAAGCTTTCTTT
>NA|TRBV2|TRBD2|TRBJ2-3
CASWASGSTDTQYF
TGTGCCAGTTGGGCTAGCGGGAGCACAGATACGCAGTATTTT
>NA|TRBV19|NA|TRBJ1-3
CASTPQVVSGNTIYF
TGTGCCAGTACCCCTCAGGTGGTTTCTGGAAACACCATATATTTT
>NA|TRBV9|TRBD1|TRBJ2-1
CASSPQGENYNEQFF
TGTGCCAGCAGCCCGCAGGGGGAGAACTACAATGAGCAGTTCTTC
>NA|TRBV4-1|NA|TRBJ1-3
CASSQDDTYSGNTIYF
TGCGCCAGCAGCCAAGACGACACTTACTCTGGAAACACCATATATTTT
>NA|TRBV5-4|TRBD2|TRBJ2-7
CASSLTSGSFREQYF
TGTGCCAGCAGCTTGACTAGCGGGAGTTTCCGCGAGCAGTACTTC
>NA|TRBV19|TRBD1|TRBJ2-7
CASSMGQATYEQYF
TGTGCCAGTAGTATGGGACAGGCAACCTACGAGCAGTACTTC
>NA|TRBV28|NA|TRBJ1-2
CASSSAGYGYTF
TGTGCCAGCAGTTCCGCAGGGTACGGCTACACCTTC
>NA|TRBV28|NA|TRBJ1-5
CASNSMGNQPQHF
TGTGCCAGCAACTCGATGGGCAATCAGCCCCAGCATTTT
>NA|TRBV6-7|NA|TRBJ2-7
CASSYSTRVLAHSLLYEQYF
TGTGCCAGCAGTTACTCCACTCGTGTTCTAGCTCATTCTCTTCTCTACGAGCAGTACTTC
>NA|TRBV3-1/TRBV3-2|NA|TRBJ2-7
CASRLSPNYEQYF
TGTGCCAGCAGACTTTCCCCAAACTACGAGCAGTACTTC
>medium-sized|TRBV2|TRBD1|TRBJ1-4
CASGTGGAKGNEKLFF
TGTGCCAGCGGGACAGGGGGCGCGAAGGGGAATGAAAAACTGTTTTTT
>NA|TRBV18|TRBD1|TRBJ2-7
CASSPRQGAYEQYF
TGTGCCAGCTCACCTCGACAGGGGGCTTACGAGCAGTACTTC
>NA|TRBV11-2|NA|TRBJ1-2
CASSFRNGYTF
TGTGCCAGCAGCTTTAGAAATGGCTACACCTTC
>NA|TRBV19|NA|TRBJ2-3
CASSTRQVDTQYF
TGTGCCAGTAGTACCCGACAGGTAGATACGCAGTATTTT
>once|TRBV27|NA|TRBJ2-2
CASSLVWAGGELFF
TGTGCCAGCAGTTTGGTGTGGGCGGGCGGGGAGCTGTTTTTT
>once|TRBV12-3/TRBV12-4|TRBD2|TRBJ2-1
CASSSGTHNEQFF
TGTGCCAGCAGTAGCGGGACCCACAATGAGCAGTTCTTC
>NA|TRBV7-9|NA|TRBJ1-3
CASSGPRAGNTIYF
TGTGCCAGCAGCGGCCCCAGGGCTGGAAACACCATATATTTT
>NA|TRBV28|NA|TRBJ1-1
CALGGAGNTEAFF
TGTGCCTTAGGGGGGGCTGGGAACACTGAAGCTTTCTTT
>once|TRBV7-3|NA|TRBJ2-1
CASSPQAVNEQFF
TGTGCCAGCAGCCCACAGGCCGTAAATGAGCAGTTCTTC
>NA|TRBV10-1|NA|TRBJ1-1
CASSENSPSAAFF
TGCGCCAGCAGTGAGAACAGTCCCTCCGCCGCTTTCTTT
>NA|TRBV15|NA|TRBJ2-3
CATSRPAQNWNTQYF
TGTGCCACCAGCAGACCGGCACAGAATTGGAATACGCAGTATTTT
>NA|TRBV30|TRBD1|TRBJ1-1
CAWRVGTGTLGTEAFF
TGTGCCTGGAGAGTCGGGACAGGGACGCTGGGCACTGAAGCTTTCTTT
>once|TRBV9|NA|TRBJ1-2
CASSREFDYGYTF
TGTGCCAGCAGCAGGGAGTTCGACTATGGCTACACCTTC
>NA|TRBV27|TRBD1|TRBJ1-5
CASSHGQGANQPQHF
TGTGCCAGCAGCCATGGACAGGGAGCCAATCAGCCCCAGCATTTT
>many|TRBV6-4|TRBD1|TRBJ1-6
CASSDGAGGNSPLHF
TGTGCCAGCAGTGACGGGGCAGGGGGGAATTCACCCCTCCACTTT
>NA|TRBV24-1|TRBD1|TRBJ2-7
CATSVTGDNEQYF
TGTGCCACCAGTGTCACAGGGGACAACGAGCAGTACTTC
>NA|TRBV10-2|TRBD1|TRBJ1-1
CASSEIQGMDTEAFF
TGCGCCAGCAGTGAGATACAGGGGATGGACACTGAAGCTTTCTTT
>NA|TRBV5-5|TRBD1|TRBJ1-4
CASSFGTATNEKLFF
TGTGCCAGCAGCTTCGGGACAGCAACTAATGAAAAACTGTTTTTT
>NA|TRBV6-4|TRBD1|TRBJ2-2
CASQGASTGELFF
TGTGCCAGTCAGGGGGCAAGCACCGGGGAGCTGTTTTTT
>NA|TRBV7-9|NA|TRBJ2-5
CASSPLTSRETQYF
TGTGCCAGCAGCCCCCTAACTAGCAGGGAGACCCAGTACTTC
>NA|TRBV3-1/TRBV3-2|TRBD2|TRBJ2-7
CASSQGLAVYEQYF
TGTGCCAGCAGCCAAGGGCTAGCGGTCTACGAGCAGTACTTC
>NA|TRBV13|NA|TRBJ1-3
CASSLGGSPPSGNTIYF
TGTGCCAGCAGCTTAGGGGGCAGTCCCCCCTCTGGAAACACCATATATTTT
>NA|TRBV19|NA|TRBJ2-7
CASSTADSVRDEQYF
TGTGCCAGTAGTACGGCGGACAGCGTGCGGGACGAGCAGTACTTC
>NA|TRBV28|NA|TRBJ1-1
CASSLFDRPNTEAFF
TGTGCCAGCAGTTTGTTTGACAGGCCGAACACTGAAGCTTTCTTT
>NA|TRBV28|TRBD1|TRBJ2-7
CASLGQGAFYEQYF
TGTGCCAGCCTCGGACAGGGGGCTTTCTACGAGCAGTACTTC
>NA|TRBV5-1|NA|TRBJ1-1
CASSLVTGQNTEAFF
TGCGCCAGCAGCTTGGTGACAGGACAGAACACTGAAGCTTTCTTT
>NA|TRBV11-2|TRBD1|TRBJ1-2
CASSDYTGVRDGYTF
TGTGCCAGCAGCGATTATACAGGGGTTAGGGATGGCTACACCTTC
>NA|TRBV12-5|TRBD1|TRBJ1-2
CASGSNQGARSYGYTF
TGTGCTAGTGGTTCCAACCAGGGGGCGCGTAGCTATGGCTACACCTTC
>NA|TRBV2|TRBD1|TRBJ2-2
CATDQTGLGTGELFF
TGTGCCACCGATCAGACAGGGCTCGGCACCGGGGAGCTGTTTTTT
>NA|TRBV24-1|NA|TRBJ2-1
CATSDSRDINEQFF
TGTGCCACCAGTGACAGCAGGGATATCAATGAGCAGTTCTTC
>few|TRBV7-8|NA|TRBJ1-5
CASSLARGSGQPQHF
TGTGCCAGCAGCTTAGCACGGGGGTCCGGGCAGCCCCAGCATTTT
>NA|TRBV2|TRBD2|TRBJ2-7
CASRAAGVPTYEQYF
TGTGCCAGCAGAGCGGCGGGGGTCCCGACCTACGAGCAGTACTTC
>NA|TRBV28|TRBD1|TRBJ1-3
CASSLWGQGDSGNTIYF
TGTGCCAGCAGTTTATGGGGACAGGGGGACTCTGGAAACACCATATATTTT